The present entry profiles one T cell receptor beta chain with its context. Its antigen is undetermined. This entry comes from a study of Tregs in tolerant kidney transplant recipients. Method: immunoSEQ multiplex PCR; TCRdb's copy keeps in-frame clones and lacks some. This table has under 50,000 clones, roughly nine tenths appearing once. This CDR3 region has 15 residues. Unstimulated regulatory T cells (CD4+CD25+CD127-), CD4+CD25- non-regulatory cells, CD4 and CD8 cells were FACS-sorted from thawed PBMCs. Study results and caveats: Few patients were studied, so findings need validation in larger groups.

Sequenced material: Tregs from blood. The clonotype was recovered from a human donor in good health. The chain combines TRBV21-1 with TRBJ1-2. TRBV21-1 constitutes a pseudogene. The CDR3 is CASSSTGTSSYGYTF. CDR3 bases: TGTGCCAGCTCCTCAACCGGGACCTCTTCCTATGGCTACACCTTC.